This T cell receptor (beta chain) emerged from a study of T-cell reconstitution after alpha-beta-depleted transplantation in children. This clonotype was picked up a small number of times. CDR1 GTSNPN and CDR2 SVGIG come from the germline V gene (reference sequence). The CDR3 loop spans 16 amino acids. V gave up 0 bases and J gave up 6 bases, with 18 bases separating them. Construction of the TCRbeta library involved unique molecular identifiers. TCRdb analysed the PCR reads with MiXCR anew, one entry per CDR3 protein. In the table there are approximately 510,000 distinct CDR3 sequences, about 16% of which are singletons.

This chain connects TRBV30 to TRBJ1-5, with D possibly TRBD1 on 6 matching bases. The clonotype originates from a human donor who donated a stem cell graft to a child with acute lymphoblastic leukemia. The sequencing here drew on PBMCs from the stem cell graft donor, taken from the stem cell graft. CDR3 sequence (DNA): TGTGCCTGGAGTGTACGCGCAGGGGTCTGGACTCAGCCCCAGCATTTT. This sequence encodes CAWSVRAGVWTQPQHF.